The text below deals with one T cell receptor (beta chain). This sample was included in a study of T cell changes during pregnancy in multiple sclerosis. The CDR3 covers 16 residues. Germline CDR1 is LGHNA and CDR2 is YSLEER. V was cut by 0 bases and J by 10 bases, with 16 bases left in between. The method was immunoSEQ multiplex PCR; TCRdb's version includes in-frame clones alone and lacks a portion of them. Of 40,000 or so clones in the sample, roughly 84% are singletons; the top ten hold approximately 4%. The sequencing used CD8+ T cells from peripheral blood mononuclear cells, collected in the first trimester of pregnancy. The source of this sequence is a female donor with multiple sclerosis, enrolled in a pregnancy study. J is TRBJ1-6 and V is TRBV4-3; D ambiguous. In DNA form, the CDR3 reads TGCGCCAGCAGCCAAGATCTGGAGGGAGTTAGGTCACCCCTCCACTTT. This codes for CASSQDLEGVRSPLHF.